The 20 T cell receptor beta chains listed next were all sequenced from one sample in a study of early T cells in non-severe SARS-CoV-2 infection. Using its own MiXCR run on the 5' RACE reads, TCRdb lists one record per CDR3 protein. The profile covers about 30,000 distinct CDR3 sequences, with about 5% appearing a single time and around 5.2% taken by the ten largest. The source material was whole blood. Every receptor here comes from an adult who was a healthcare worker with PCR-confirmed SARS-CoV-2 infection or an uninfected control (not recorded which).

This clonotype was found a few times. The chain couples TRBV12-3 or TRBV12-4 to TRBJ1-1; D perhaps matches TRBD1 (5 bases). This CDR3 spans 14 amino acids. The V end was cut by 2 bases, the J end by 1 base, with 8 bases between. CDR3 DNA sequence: TGTGCCAGCAGTTTATCCGGGGCGAACACTGAAGCTTTCTTT. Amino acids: CASSLSGANTEAFF.

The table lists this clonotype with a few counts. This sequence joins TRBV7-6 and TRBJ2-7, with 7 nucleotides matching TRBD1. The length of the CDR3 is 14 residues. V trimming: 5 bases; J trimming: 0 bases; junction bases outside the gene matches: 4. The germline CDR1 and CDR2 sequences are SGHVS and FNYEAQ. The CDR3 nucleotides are TGTGCCAGCAGCCCTACAGGGGCCTCCTACGAGCAGTACTTC. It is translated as CASSPTGASYEQYF.

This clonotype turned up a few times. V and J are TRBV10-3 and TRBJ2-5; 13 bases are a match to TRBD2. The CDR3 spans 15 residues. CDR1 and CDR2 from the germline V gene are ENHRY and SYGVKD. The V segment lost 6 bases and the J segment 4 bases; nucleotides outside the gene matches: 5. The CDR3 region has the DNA TGTGCCATCAGGCCCGGGACTAGCGGGGTAGAGACCCAGTACTTC. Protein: CAIRPGTSGVETQYF.

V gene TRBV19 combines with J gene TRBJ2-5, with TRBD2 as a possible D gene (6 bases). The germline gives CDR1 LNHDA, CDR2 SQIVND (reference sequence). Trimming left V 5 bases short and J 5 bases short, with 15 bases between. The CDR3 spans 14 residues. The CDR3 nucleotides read TGTGCCAGTAGTCCCAGCCCCGGGGGTGAGACCCAGTACTTC. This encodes CASSPSPGGETQYF.

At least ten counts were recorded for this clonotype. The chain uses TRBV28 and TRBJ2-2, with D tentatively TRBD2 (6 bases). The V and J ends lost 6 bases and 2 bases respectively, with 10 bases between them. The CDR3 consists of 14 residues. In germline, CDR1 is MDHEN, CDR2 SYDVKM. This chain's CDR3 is CASSWEANTGELFF. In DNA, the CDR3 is TGTGCCAGCAGCTGGGAGGCAAACACCGGGGAGCTGTTTTTT.

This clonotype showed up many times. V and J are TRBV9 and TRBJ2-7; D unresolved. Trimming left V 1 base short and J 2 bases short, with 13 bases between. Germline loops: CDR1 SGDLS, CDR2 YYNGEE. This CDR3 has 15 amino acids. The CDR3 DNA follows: TGTGCCAGCAGCGTATGGCAGGACCCCACCTACGAGCAGTACTTC. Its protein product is CASSVWQDPTYEQYF.

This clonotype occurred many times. CDR3 amino acids: CASSLERGGGSYEQYF. For the CDR3, the DNA is TGTGCCAGCAGTTTGGAGCGGGGGGGAGGTTCCTACGAGCAGTACTTC. V usage is TRBV28 and J usage is TRBJ2-7; 10 positions agree with TRBD2. Germline CDR1 MDHEN, CDR2 SYDVKM. The trim removed 3 bases at V and 1 base at J, leaving 6 bases unmatched. The CDR3 spans 16 residues.

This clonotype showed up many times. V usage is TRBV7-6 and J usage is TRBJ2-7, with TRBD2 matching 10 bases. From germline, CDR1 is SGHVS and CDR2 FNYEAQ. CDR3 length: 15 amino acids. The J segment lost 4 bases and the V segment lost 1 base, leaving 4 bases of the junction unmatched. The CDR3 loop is CASSLEASGGYEQYF. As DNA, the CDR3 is TGTGCCAGCAGCTTAGAGGCTAGCGGGGGATACGAGCAGTACTTC. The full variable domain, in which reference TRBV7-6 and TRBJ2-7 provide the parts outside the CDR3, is GAGVSQSPRYKVTKRGQDVALRCDPISGHVSLYWYRQALGQGPEFLTYFNYEAQQDKSGLPNDRFSAERPEGSISTLTIQRTEQRDSAMYRCASSLEASGGYEQYFGPGTRLTVT.

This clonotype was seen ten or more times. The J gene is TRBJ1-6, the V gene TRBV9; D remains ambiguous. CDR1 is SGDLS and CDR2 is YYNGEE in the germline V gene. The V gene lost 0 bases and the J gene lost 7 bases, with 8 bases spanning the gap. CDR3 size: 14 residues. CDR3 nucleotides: TGTGCCAGCAGCGTAGACCTTCTGAATTCACCCCTCCACTTT. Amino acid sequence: CASSVDLLNSPLHF.

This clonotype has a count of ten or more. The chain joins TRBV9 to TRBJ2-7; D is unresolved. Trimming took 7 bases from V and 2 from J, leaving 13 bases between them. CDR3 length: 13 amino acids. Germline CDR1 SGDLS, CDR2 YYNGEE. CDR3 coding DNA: TGTGCCAGCGGTGTCGGTTCGGCCTACGAGCAGTACTTC. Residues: CASGVGSAYEQYF.

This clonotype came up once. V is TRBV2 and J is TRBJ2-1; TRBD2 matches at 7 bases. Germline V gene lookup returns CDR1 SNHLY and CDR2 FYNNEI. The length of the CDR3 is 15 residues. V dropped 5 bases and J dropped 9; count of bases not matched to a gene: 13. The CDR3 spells CASSPPPSGLSEQFF. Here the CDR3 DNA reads TGTGCCAGCAGTCCCCCTCCTAGCGGTTTGAGTGAGCAGTTCTTC.

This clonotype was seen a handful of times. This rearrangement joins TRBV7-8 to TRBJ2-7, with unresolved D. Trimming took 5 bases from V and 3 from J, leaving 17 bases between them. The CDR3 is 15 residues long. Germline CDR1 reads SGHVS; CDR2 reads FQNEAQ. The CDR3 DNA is TGTGCCAGCAGCCCCCCCGGGTGGGTAGACTACGAGCAGTACTTC. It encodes CASSPPGWVDYEQYF.

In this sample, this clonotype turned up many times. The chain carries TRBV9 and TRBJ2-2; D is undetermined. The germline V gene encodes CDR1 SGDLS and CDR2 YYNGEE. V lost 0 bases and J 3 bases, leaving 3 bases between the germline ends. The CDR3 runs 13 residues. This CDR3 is CASSVGDTGELFF. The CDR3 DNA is TGTGCCAGCAGCGTAGGCGACACCGGGGAGCTGTTTTTT.

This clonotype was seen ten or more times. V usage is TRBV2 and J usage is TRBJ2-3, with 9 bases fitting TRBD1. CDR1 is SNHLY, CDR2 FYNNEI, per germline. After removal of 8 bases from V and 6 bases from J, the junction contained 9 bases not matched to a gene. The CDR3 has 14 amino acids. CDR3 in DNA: TGTGCCAGCGTTGGGACAGGGCCTCCTGATACGCAGTATTTT. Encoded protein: CASVGTGPPDTQYF.

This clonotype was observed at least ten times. The CDR3 region is CASSRSYEQYF. CDR3 nucleotides: TGTGCCAGCAGCAGATCCTACGAGCAGTACTTC. The chain uses TRBV7-2 and TRBJ2-7, with no clear D. Germline values: CDR1 SGHTA, CDR2 FQGNSA. CDR3 length: 11 amino acids. V gave up 5 bases and J gave up 1 base, with 3 bases separating them.

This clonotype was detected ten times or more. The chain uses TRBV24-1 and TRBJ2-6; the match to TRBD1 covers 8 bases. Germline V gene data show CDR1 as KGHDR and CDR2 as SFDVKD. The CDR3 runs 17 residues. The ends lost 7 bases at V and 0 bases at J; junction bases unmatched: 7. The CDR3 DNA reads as TGTGCCACCAGACCGACAGGGGTACACTCTGGGGCCAACGTCCTGACTTTC. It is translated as CATRPTGVHSGANVLTF.

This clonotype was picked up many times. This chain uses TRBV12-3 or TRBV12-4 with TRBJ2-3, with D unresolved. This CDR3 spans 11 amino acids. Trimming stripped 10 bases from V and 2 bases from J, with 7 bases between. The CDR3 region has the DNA TGTGCCACCGCCGACACAGATACGCAGTATTTT. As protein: CATADTDTQYF.

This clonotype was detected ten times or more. In DNA form, the CDR3 reads TGTGCCAGCAGCGCCAGCGGGGGAGCCTACAATGAGCAGTTCTTC. This codes for CASSASGGAYNEQFF. The chain couples TRBV9 to TRBJ2-1; TRBD2 matches at 8 bases. The CDR3 consists of 15 residues. CDR1 and CDR2 from the germline V gene are SGDLS and YYNGEE. V shed 3 bases and J 2 bases; nucleotides not matched to a gene: 4. The complete variable domain, with remaining parts taken from reference TRBV9 and TRBJ2-1, reads DSGVTQTPKHLITATGQRVTLRCSPRSGDLSVYWYQQSLDQGLQFLIQYYNGEERAKGNILERFSAQQFPDLHSELNLSSLELGDSALYFCASSASGGAYNEQFFGPGTRLTVL.

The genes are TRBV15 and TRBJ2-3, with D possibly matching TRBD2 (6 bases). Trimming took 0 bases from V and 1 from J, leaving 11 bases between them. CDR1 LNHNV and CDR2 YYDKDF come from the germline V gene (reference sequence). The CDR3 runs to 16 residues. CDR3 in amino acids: CATSRDLPGGTDTQYF. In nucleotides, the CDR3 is TGTGCCACCAGCAGAGATCTTCCGGGAGGCACAGATACGCAGTATTTT.

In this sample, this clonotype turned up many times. The CDR3 DNA sequence: TGTGCCAGTAGTATAAGGGGCAGAGAGACCCAGTACTTC. This codes for CASSIRGRETQYF. This chain connects TRBV19 to TRBJ2-5; D perhaps matches TRBD1 (5 bases). The germline V gene encodes CDR1 LNHDA and CDR2 SQIVND (reference sequence). V gave up 2 bases and J gave up 4 bases, with 8 bases separating them. This CDR3 comprises 13 residues.